The clone carrying this T cell receptor (beta chain) came up a few times. The assay was immunoSEQ multiplex PCR, and TCRdb's table has in-frame clones only and misses some. Among about 120,000 clones listed, under 95% were seen once. These data are taken from a study of T cell responses to AZD1222 COVID-19 vaccine. CDR1 is MGHDK and CDR2 is SYGVNS in the germline V gene. Trimming shortened V by 6 bases and J by 2 bases, and 0 bases separated the two germline ends. The CDR3 extends over 10 amino acids. Sequencing used peripheral blood, obtained 28 days after the second AZD1222 dose. The chain couples TRBV25-1 to TRBJ2-3; D is ambiguous. This TCR was sampled from an adult who received the AZD1222 COVID-19 vaccine. CDR3: CASSTDTQYF. The CDR3 bases are TGTGCCAGCAGCACAGATACGCAGTATTTT.